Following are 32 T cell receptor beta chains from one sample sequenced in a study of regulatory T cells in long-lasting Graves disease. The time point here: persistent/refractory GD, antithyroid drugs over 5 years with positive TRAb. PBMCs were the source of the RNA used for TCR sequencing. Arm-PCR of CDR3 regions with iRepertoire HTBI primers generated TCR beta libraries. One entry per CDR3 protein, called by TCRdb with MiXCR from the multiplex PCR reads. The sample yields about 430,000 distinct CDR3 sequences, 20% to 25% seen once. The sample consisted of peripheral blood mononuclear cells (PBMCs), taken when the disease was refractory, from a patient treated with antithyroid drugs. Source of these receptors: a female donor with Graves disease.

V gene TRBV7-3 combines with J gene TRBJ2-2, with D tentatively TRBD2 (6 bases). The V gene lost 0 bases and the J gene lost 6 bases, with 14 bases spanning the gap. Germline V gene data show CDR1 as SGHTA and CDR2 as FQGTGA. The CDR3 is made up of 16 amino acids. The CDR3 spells CASSLTSLPSAGELFF. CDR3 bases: TGTGCCAGCAGCTTAACGTCGTTGCCTAGCGCCGGGGAGCTGTTTTTT.

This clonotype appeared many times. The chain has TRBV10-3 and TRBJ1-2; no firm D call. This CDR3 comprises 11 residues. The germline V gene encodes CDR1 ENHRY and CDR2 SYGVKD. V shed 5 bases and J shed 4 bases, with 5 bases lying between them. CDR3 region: CAISQIYGYTF. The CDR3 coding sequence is TGTGCCATCAGTCAGATCTATGGCTACACCTTC.

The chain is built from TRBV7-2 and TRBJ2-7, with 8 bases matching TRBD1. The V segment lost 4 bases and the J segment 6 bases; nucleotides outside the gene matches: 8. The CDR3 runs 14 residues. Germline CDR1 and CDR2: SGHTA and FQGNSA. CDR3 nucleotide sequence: TGTGCCAGCAGCTATCTGGGACAGGTACCCGAGCAGTACTTC. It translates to CASSYLGQVPEQYF.

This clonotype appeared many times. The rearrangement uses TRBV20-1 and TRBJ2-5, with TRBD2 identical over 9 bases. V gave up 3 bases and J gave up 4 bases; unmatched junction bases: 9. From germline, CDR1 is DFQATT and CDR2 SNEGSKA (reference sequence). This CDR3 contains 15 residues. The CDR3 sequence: CSASPLSGSGETQYF. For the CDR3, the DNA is TGCAGTGCTAGTCCCCTTAGCGGGAGTGGAGAGACCCAGTACTTC.

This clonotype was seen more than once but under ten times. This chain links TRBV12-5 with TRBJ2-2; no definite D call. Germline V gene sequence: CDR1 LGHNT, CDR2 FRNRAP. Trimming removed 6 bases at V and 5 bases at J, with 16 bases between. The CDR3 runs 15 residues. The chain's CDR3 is CASGSTGSLTGELFF. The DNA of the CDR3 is TGTGCTAGTGGGTCCACCGGGTCGCTGACCGGGGAGCTGTTTTTT.

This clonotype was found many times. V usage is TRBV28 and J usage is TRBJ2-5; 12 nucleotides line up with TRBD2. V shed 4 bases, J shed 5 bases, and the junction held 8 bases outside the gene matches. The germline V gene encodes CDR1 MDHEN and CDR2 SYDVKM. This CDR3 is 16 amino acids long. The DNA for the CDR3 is TGTGCCAGCAGTTCCCGGACTAGCGGGAACGTGGAGACCCAGTACTTC. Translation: CASSSRTSGNVETQYF. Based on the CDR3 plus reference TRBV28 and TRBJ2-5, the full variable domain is DVKVTQSSRYLVKRTGEKVFLECVQDMDHENMFWYRQDPGLGLRLIYFSYDVKMKEKGDIPEGYSVSREKKERFSLILESASTNQTSMYLCASSSRTSGNVETQYFGPGTRLLVL.

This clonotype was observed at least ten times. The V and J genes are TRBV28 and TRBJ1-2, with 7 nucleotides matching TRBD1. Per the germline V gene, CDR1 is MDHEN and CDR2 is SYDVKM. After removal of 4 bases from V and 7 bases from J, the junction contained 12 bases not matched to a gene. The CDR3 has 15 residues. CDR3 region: CASSSETGRRFGYTF. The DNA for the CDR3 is TGTGCCAGCAGTTCCGAGACAGGGAGGAGGTTTGGCTACACCTTC.

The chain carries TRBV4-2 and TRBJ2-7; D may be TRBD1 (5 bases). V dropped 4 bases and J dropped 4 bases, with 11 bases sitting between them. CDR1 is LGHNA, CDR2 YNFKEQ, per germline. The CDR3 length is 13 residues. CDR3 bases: TGTGCCAGCAGCCGGGGCCAGGAATACGAGCAGTACTTC. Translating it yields CASSRGQEYEQYF.

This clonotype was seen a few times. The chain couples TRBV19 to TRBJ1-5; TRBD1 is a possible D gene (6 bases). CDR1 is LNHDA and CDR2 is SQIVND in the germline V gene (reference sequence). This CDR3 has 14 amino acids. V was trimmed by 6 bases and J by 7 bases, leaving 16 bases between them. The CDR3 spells CASSRGGGFQPQHF. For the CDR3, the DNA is TGTGCCAGTAGCAGAGGGGGGGGGTTCCAGCCCCAGCATTTT.

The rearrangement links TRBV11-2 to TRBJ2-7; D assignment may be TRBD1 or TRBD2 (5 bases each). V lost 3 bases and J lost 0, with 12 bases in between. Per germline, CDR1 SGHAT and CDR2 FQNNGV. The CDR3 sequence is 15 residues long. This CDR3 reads CASSLARDLSYEQYF. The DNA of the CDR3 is TGTGCCAGCAGCTTGGCCCGGGACCTCTCCTACGAGCAGTACTTC.

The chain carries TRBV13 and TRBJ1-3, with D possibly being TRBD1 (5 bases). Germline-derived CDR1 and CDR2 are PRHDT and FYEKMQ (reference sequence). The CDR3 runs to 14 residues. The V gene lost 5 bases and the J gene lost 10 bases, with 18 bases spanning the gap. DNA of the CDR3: TGTGCCAGCAGCACCCGGGACGATCGTCGTACCATATATTTT. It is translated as CASSTRDDRRTIYF.

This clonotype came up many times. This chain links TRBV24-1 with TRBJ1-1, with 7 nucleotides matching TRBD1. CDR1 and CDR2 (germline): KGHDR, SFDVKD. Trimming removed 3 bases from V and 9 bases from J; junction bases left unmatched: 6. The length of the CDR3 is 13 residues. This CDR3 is CATSDARDRKAFF. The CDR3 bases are TGTGCCACCAGTGATGCAAGGGACAGAAAAGCTTTCTTT.

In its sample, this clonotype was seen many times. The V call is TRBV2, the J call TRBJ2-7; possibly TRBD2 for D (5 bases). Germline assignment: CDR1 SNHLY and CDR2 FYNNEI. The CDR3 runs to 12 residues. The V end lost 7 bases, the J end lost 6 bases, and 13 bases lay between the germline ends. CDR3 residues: CASTGNWAEQYF. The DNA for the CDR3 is TGTGCCAGCACCGGGAATTGGGCCGAGCAGTACTTC.

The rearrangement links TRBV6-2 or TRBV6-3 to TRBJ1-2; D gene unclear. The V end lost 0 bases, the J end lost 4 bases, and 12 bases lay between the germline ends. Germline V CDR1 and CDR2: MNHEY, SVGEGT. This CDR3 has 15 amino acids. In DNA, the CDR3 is TGTGCCAGCAGTTACTCGATAAATATGGGCTATGGCTACACCTTC. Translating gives CASSYSINMGYGYTF.

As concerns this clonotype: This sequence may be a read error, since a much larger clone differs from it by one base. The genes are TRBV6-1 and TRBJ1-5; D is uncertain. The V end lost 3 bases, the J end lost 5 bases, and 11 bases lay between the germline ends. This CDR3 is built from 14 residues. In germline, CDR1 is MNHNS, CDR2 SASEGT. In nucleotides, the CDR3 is TGTGCCAGCAGTGATGGGGTTGGCGATCAGCCCCAGCATTTT. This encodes CASSDGVGDQPQHF.

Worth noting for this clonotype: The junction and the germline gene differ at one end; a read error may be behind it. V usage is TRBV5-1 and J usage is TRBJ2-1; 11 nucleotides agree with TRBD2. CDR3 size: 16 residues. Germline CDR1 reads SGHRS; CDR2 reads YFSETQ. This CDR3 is CASSLGGTSGYNEQFF. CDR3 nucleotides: TGCGCCAGCAGCTTGGGTGGGACTAGCGGCTACAATGAGCAGTTTTTC.

CDR3 in DNA: TGCAGTGCTACCTTCTCGGGAGGTTTTGCAGATACGCAGTATTTT. The encoded protein is CSATFSGGFADTQYF. The chain employs TRBV20-1 and TRBJ2-3, with TRBD2 identical over 7 bases. V shed 4 bases and J 4 bases; nucleotides not matched to a gene: 11. This CDR3 spans 15 amino acids. Germline V gene sequence: CDR1 DFQATT, CDR2 SNEGSKA (reference sequence).

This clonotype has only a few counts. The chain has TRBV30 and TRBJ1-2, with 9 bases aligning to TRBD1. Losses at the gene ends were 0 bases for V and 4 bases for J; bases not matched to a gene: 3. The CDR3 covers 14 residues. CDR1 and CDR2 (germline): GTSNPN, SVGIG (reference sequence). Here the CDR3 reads CAWSVTGGFYGYTF. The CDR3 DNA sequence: TGTGCCTGGAGTGTTACAGGGGGCTTCTATGGCTACACCTTC.

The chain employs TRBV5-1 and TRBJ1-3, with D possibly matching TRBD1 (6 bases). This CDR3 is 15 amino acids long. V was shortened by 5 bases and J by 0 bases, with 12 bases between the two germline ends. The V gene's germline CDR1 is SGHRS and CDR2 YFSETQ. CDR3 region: CASRSETGSGNTIYF. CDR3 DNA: TGCGCCAGCAGGAGCGAGACAGGCTCTGGAAACACCATATATTTT.

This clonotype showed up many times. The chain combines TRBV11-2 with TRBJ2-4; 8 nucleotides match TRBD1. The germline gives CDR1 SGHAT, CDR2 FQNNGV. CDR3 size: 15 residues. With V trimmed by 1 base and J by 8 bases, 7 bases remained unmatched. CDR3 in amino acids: CASSLARGQGHIQYF. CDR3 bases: TGTGCCAGCAGCTTAGCAAGAGGACAGGGCCACATTCAGTACTTC.

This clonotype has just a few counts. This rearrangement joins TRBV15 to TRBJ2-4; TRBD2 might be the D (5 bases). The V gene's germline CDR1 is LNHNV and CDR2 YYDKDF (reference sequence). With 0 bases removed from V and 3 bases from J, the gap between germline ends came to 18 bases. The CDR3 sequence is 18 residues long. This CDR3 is CATSRDPGSFLGKNIQYF. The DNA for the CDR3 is TGTGCCACCAGCAGAGATCCGGGAAGCTTCCTTGGCAAAAACATTCAGTACTTC.

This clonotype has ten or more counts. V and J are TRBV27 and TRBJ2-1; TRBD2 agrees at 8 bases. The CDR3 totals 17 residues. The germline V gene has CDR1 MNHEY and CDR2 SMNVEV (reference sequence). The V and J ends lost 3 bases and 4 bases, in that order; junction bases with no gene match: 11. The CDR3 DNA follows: TGTGCCAGCAGTTTGTCCAGCGGGAGTGGTATTTACAATGAGCAGTTCTTC. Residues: CASSLSSGSGIYNEQFF.

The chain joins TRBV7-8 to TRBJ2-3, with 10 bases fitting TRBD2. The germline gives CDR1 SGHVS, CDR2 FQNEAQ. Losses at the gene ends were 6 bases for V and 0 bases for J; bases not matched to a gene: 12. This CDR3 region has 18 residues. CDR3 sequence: CASSPGLAINPSTDTQYF. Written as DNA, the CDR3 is TGTGCCAGCAGTCCGGGACTAGCGATAAACCCTAGCACAGATACGCAGTATTTT. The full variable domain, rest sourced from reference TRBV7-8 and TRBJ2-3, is GAGVSQSPRYKVAKRGQDVALRCDPISGHVSLFWYQQALGQGPEFLTYFQNEAQLDKSGLPSDRFFAERPEGSVSTLKIQRTQQEDSAVYLCASSPGLAINPSTDTQYFGPGTRLTVL.

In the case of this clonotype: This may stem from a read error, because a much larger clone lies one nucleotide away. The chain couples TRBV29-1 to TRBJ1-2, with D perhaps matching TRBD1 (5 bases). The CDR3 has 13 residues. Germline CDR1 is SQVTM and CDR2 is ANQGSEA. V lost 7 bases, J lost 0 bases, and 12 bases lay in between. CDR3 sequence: CSAGGRTNYGYTF. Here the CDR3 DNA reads TGCAGCGCCGGGGGACGGACTAACTATGGCTACACCTTC.

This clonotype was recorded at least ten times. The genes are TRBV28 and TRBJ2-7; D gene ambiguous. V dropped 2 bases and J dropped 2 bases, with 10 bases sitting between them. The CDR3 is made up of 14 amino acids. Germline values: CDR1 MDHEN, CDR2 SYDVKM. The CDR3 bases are TGTGCCAGCAGTTTAAACGGTTTCCCCTACGAGCAGTACTTC. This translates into CASSLNGFPYEQYF. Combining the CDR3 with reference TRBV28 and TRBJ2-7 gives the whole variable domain DVKVTQSSRYLVKRTGEKVFLECVQDMDHENMFWYRQDPGLGLRLIYFSYDVKMKEKGDIPEGYSVSREKKERFSLILESASTNQTSMYLCASSLNGFPYEQYFGPGTRLTVT.

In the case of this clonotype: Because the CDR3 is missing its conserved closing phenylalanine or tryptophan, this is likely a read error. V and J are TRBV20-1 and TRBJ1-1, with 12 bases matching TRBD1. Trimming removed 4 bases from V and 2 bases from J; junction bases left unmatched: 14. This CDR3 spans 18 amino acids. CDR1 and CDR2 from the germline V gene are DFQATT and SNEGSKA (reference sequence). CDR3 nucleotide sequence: TGCAGTGCTAACACCGGGACAGGGGGCGCCCGGGGAAACACTGAAGCTTTCCTT. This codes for CSANTGTGGARGNTEAFL.

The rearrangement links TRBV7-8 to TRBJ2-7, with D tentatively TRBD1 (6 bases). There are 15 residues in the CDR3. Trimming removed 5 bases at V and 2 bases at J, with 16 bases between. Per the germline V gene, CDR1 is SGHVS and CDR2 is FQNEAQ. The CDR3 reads CASSLKTGIPYEQYF. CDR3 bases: TGTGCCAGCAGCCTAAAAACAGGGATTCCCTACGAGCAGTACTTC.

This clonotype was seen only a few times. The CDR3 here is CASSQDVLTLNQPQHF. Written as DNA, the CDR3 is TGTGCCAGCAGCCAAGATGTATTGACCCTCAATCAGCCCCAGCATTTT. The chain carries TRBV3-1 and TRBJ1-5, with D unclear. The CDR3 covers 16 residues. With 0 bases removed from V and 3 bases from J, the gap between germline ends came to 12 bases. Germline V gives CDR1 LGHDT, CDR2 YNNKEL (reference sequence).

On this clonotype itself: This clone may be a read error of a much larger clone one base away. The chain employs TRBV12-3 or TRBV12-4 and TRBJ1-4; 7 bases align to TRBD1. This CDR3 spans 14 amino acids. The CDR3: CASSTSVQGEKLVF. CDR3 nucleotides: TGTGCCAGCAGCACCTCGGTCCAGGGGGAAAAACTGGTTTTT.

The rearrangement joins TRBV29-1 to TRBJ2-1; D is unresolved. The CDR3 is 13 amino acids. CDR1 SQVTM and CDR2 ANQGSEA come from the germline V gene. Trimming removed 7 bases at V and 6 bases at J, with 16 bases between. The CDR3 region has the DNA TGCAGCGCCATGTACTATGGCTTCAATGAGCAGTTCTTC. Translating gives CSAMYYGFNEQFF.

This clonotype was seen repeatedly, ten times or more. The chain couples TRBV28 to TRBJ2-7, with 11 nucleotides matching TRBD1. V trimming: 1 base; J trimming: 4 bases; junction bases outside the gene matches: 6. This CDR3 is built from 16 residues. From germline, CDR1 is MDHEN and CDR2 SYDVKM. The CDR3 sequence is CASSLLGQGDGYEQYF. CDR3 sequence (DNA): TGTGCCAGCAGTTTATTGGGACAGGGGGACGGGTACGAGCAGTACTTC.

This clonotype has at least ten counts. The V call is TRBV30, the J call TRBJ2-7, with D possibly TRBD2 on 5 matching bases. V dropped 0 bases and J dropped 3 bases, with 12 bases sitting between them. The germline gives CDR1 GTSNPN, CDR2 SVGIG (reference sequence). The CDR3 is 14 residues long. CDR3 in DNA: TGTGCCTGGAGTGTGGCGGGCCAAGGCTACGAGCAGTACTTC. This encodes CAWSVAGQGYEQYF.